The 6 T cell receptor beta chains presented below share a single source sample, sequenced in a study of identical twins. TCRdb analysed the 5' RACE reads with MiXCR anew, one entry per CDR3 protein. The table shows under 450,000 distinct CDR3 sequences, with roughly 20% occurring only once. Material for sequencing was naive T cells sorted from blood. These receptors came from a man between 50 and 59 years old in good health.

This clonotype was counted many times. The J gene is TRBJ2-3, the V gene TRBV11-2; tentatively, D is TRBD2 (6 bases). CDR3 length: 14 amino acids. Trimming left V 5 bases short and J 6 bases short, with 15 bases between. Germline lookup yields CDR1 SGHAT and CDR2 FQNNGV. The CDR3 DNA follows: TGTGCCAGCAGCACTCCCCCCCTAGCGGATACGCAGTATTTT. Protein sequence: CASSTPPLADTQYF.

In this sample, this clonotype turned up many times. This sequence joins TRBV4-3 and TRBJ2-3; 11 bases are a match to TRBD2. This CDR3 is built from 20 residues. V lost 0 bases and J lost 3; bases outside the gene matches: 14. CDR1 and CDR2 (germline): LGHNA, YSLEER. The CDR3, as DNA: TGCGCCAGCAGCCAAGATCGTTCAGTTTGGGCTAGCGGGGGGACAGATACGCAGTATTTT. Its translation: CASSQDRSVWASGGTDTQYF.

The genes are TRBV12-3 or TRBV12-4 and TRBJ2-2, with 7 positions matching TRBD1. J gave up 0 bases and V 5 bases, and 6 bases lay outside the gene matches. CDR3 length equals 16 residues. CDR3 protein: CASSKRQGPNTGELFF. DNA for the CDR3: TGTGCCAGCAGTAAACGACAGGGTCCGAACACCGGGGAGCTGTTTTTT.

This clonotype was found a few times. The chain couples TRBV7-9 to TRBJ2-7, with D possibly matching TRBD2 (6 bases). V lost 5 bases to trimming and J lost 0 bases, with 20 bases between them. Per the germline V gene, CDR1 is SEHNR and CDR2 is FQNEAQ (reference sequence). This CDR3 region has 17 residues. The CDR3 coding sequence is TGTGCCAGCAGCCCAAACTCGGGGACTTCCGGCTCCTACGAGCAGTACTTC. It translates to CASSPNSGTSGSYEQYF.

V is TRBV2 and J is TRBJ2-5; D unclear. The CDR3 runs 13 residues. Germline V gene data show CDR1 as SNHLY and CDR2 as FYNNEI. V dropped 3 bases and J dropped 4 bases, with 9 bases sitting between them. CDR3 residues: CASSDPARETQYF. Here the CDR3 DNA reads TGTGCCAGCAGTGATCCAGCTCGAGAGACCCAGTACTTC.

At least ten counts were recorded for this clonotype. This chain links TRBV10-3 with TRBJ2-3, with 7 bases fitting TRBD1. CDR1 is ENHRY and CDR2 is SYGVKD in the germline V gene. V dropped 6 bases and J dropped 0; count of bases not matched to a gene: 9. The CDR3 spans 16 residues. CDR3: CAISWGQPLSTDTQYF. For the CDR3, the DNA is TGTGCCATCAGCTGGGGACAGCCTTTGAGCACAGATACGCAGTATTTT.